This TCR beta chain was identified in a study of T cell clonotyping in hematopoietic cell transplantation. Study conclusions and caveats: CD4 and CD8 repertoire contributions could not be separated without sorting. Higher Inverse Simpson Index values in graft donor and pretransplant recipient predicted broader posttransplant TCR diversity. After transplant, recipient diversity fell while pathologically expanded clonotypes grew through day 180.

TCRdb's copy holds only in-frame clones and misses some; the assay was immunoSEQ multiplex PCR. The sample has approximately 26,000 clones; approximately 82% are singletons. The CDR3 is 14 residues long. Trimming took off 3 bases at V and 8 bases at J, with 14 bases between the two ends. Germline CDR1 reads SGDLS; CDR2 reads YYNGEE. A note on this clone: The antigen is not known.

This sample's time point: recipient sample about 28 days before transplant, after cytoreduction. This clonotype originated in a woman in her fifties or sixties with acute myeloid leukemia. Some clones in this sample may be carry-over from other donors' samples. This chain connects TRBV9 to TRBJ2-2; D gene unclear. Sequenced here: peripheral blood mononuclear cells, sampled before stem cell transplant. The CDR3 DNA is TGTGCCAGCAGCGGACGAAGAGCCCCGGGGGAGCTGTTTTTT. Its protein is CASSGRRAPGELFF.